Below are 23 T cell receptor beta chains sequenced from a single sample in a study of OX40 agonist ivuxolimab in advanced cancers. Sequencing was performed with immunoSEQ multiplex PCR; in TCRdb, only in-frame clones are kept and a portion is missing. The data show about 80,000 clones, approximately 90% seen once. The specimen comprised CD4+ or CD8+ T cells sorted from blood, sampled in a trial of the OX40 agonist ivuxolimab. The source is an adult with an advanced solid tumor such as melanoma, head and neck, liver or kidney cancer.

The chain employs TRBV7-9 and TRBJ1-2; D is unresolved. V was trimmed by 1 base and J by 6 bases, leaving 12 bases between them. Germline loops: CDR1 SEHNR, CDR2 FQNEAQ (reference sequence). CDR3 length: 14 amino acids. In DNA form, the CDR3 reads TGTGCCAGCAGCTTAGGTAGGGATGGACATGGCTACACCTTC. Amino acid sequence: CASSLGRDGHGYTF.

This clone has a single count. The chain combines TRBV27 with TRBJ2-5; D is possibly TRBD1 (5 bases). The CDR3 is 15 amino acids. V was pared by 4 bases and J by 6 bases, with 18 bases between. Per the germline V gene, CDR1 is MNHEY and CDR2 is SMNVEV (reference sequence). In DNA, the CDR3 is TGTGCCAGCAGTTCCGGTGGTGCAGGGATGAAGACCCAGTACTTC. Residues: CASSSGGAGMKTQYF.

The V gene is TRBV4-2, the J gene TRBJ2-5; 7 bases are shared with TRBD2. With V trimmed by 1 base and J by 2 bases, 4 bases remained unmatched. Germline V gene sequence: CDR1 LGHNA, CDR2 YNFKEQ. The CDR3 loop spans 15 amino acids. The CDR3 spells CASSQVPAGQETQYF. The DNA for the CDR3 is TGTGCCAGCAGCCAAGTTCCAGCGGGGCAAGAGACCCAGTACTTC.

The chain links TRBV5-4 to TRBJ2-2; D unresolved. Germline assignment: CDR1 SGHNT and CDR2 YYREEE (reference sequence). V gave up 2 bases and J gave up 6 bases, with 8 bases separating them. This CDR3 comprises 13 residues. Here the CDR3 reads CASSFPEPGELFF. The CDR3 nucleotides read TGTGCCAGCAGCTTTCCCGAACCCGGGGAGCTGTTTTTT.

This clone has a single count. The CDR3 is CSVGTGGYEQFF. The CDR3 nucleotides are TGCAGCGTTGGGACAGGGGGCTATGAGCAGTTCTTC. The V and J genes are TRBV29-1 and TRBJ2-1; 11 bases line up with TRBD1. The CDR3 runs 12 residues. The germline V gene encodes CDR1 SQVTM and CDR2 ANQGSEA. V lost 4 bases to trimming and J lost 8 bases; unmatched junction nucleotides: 1.

The gene calls are TRBV6-6 and TRBJ1-2; maybe TRBD1 (6 bases). V was cut by 5 bases and J by 5 bases, with 12 bases left in between. Germline values: CDR1 MNHNY, CDR2 SVGAGI (reference sequence). This CDR3 has 13 amino acids. CDR3 sequence reads: CASSRKQGYGYTF. In DNA, the CDR3 is TGTGCCAGCAGTCGGAAACAGGGTTATGGCTACACCTTC.

The chain uses TRBV5-4 and TRBJ2-1, with D perhaps given as TRBD1 or TRBD2 (6 bases each). CDR1 is SGHNT, CDR2 YYREEE, per germline (reference sequence). V lost 7 bases and J 8 bases, leaving 25 bases between the germline ends. The CDR3 is made up of 16 amino acids. Here the CDR3 reads CASSNIPGLRGDEQFF. CDR3 nucleotide sequence: TGTGCCAGCTCCAACATACCGGGCCTGAGGGGGGATGAGCAGTTCTTC. Supplemented by reference TRBV5-4 and TRBJ2-1, the full variable domain reads ETGVTQSPTHLIKTRGQQVTLRCSSQSGHNTVSWYQQALGQGPQFIFQYYREEENGRGNFPPRFSGLQFPNYSSELNVNALELDDSALYLCASSNIPGLRGDEQFFGPGTRLTVL.

This clone was recorded once. The gene calls are TRBV6-5 and TRBJ2-5, with D unclear. V was clipped by 6 bases and J by 5 bases, with 10 bases between them. Germline values: CDR1 MNHEY, CDR2 SVGAGI. The CDR3 is 12 residues long. The CDR3 region has the DNA TGTGCCAGCAGCCCTCGATCGGAGACCCAGTACTTC. This codes for CASSPRSETQYF.

The chain recombines TRBV4-2 with TRBJ2-2; 10 positions match TRBD2. V lost 0 bases to trimming and J lost 2 bases; unmatched junction nucleotides: 6. The CDR3 runs to 18 residues. From germline, CDR1 is LGHNA and CDR2 YNFKEQ. DNA of the CDR3: TGTGCCAGCAGCCAAGATAAGGCTAGCGGGAGTAACACCGGGGAGCTGTTTTTT. It yields the protein CASSQDKASGSNTGELFF.

This clone was picked up a small number of times. The chain uses TRBV7-9 and TRBJ2-3; 8 bases map to TRBD1. V shed 5 bases and J 2 bases; nucleotides not matched to a gene: 6. Germline assignment: CDR1 SEHNR and CDR2 FQNEAQ (reference sequence). The length of the CDR3 is 15 residues. The CDR3 sequence: CASSTATGATDTQYF. CDR3 nucleotide sequence: TGTGCCAGCAGCACGGCGACAGGGGCCACAGATACGCAGTATTTT.

The chain is built from TRBV5-4 and TRBJ1-1; no clear D gene. CDR1 is SGHNT, CDR2 YYREEE, per germline (reference sequence). The CDR3 loop spans 13 amino acids. Trimming shortened V by 1 base and J by 1 base, and 5 bases separated the two germline ends. CDR3 in amino acids: CASSLHGNTEAFF. As DNA, the CDR3 is TGTGCCAGCAGCTTGCACGGGAACACTGAAGCTTTCTTT.

This rearrangement joins TRBV28 to TRBJ2-3; 13 nucleotides align to TRBD2. The V gene's germline CDR1 is MDHEN and CDR2 SYDVKM. CDR3 size: 17 residues. V shed 2 bases and J 4 bases; nucleotides not matched to a gene: 6. CDR3 bases: TGTGCCAGCAGTTTAGGGACTAGCGGGACTCGATCAGATACGCAGTATTTT. Translated, it gives CASSLGTSGTRSDTQYF.

This rearrangement joins TRBV19 to TRBJ1-5; D remains unclear. Germline V gene sequence: CDR1 LNHDA, CDR2 SQIVND (reference sequence). The CDR3 is 13 residues long. V lost 3 bases and J 7 bases, leaving 10 bases between the germline ends. For the CDR3, the DNA is TGTGCCAGTAGTATCGACGTCGAGCAGCCCCAGCATTTT. Its translation: CASSIDVEQPQHF.

The J gene is TRBJ2-1, the V gene TRBV10-2, with TRBD1 matching over 7 bases. The CDR3 is 13 residues long. V lost 5 bases, J lost 9 bases, and 7 bases stayed unmatched. Per the germline V gene, CDR1 is WSHSY and CDR2 is SAAADI. The chain's CDR3 is CASSNNRGGEQFF. The DNA for the CDR3 is TGCGCCAGCAGTAACAACAGGGGCGGTGAGCAGTTCTTC.

V is TRBV28 and J is TRBJ2-7; 10 bases line up with TRBD1. The germline CDR1 and CDR2 sequences are MDHEN and SYDVKM. The CDR3 spans 16 residues. The junction had 13 bases not matched to a gene; V was cut back by 6 bases and J by 5 bases. This CDR3 reads CASRRPAGTGVNEQYF. CDR3 nucleotide sequence: TGTGCCAGCAGACGCCCAGCCGGGACAGGGGTAAACGAGCAGTACTTC.

The gene calls are TRBV5-8 and TRBJ1-1; the D is unclear. Germline CDR1 reads SGHTS; CDR2 reads YDEGEE. The CDR3 is 13 residues long. Trimming took off 2 bases at V and 1 base at J, with 6 bases between the two ends. CDR3 region: CASSFVQNTEAFF. CDR3 nucleotides: TGTGCCAGCAGCTTCGTTCAGAACACTGAAGCTTTCTTT.

The rearrangement joins TRBV9 to TRBJ2-1; 8 nucleotides align to TRBD1. Germline trimming cut 3 bases from V and 1 base from J; bases unmatched to any gene: 6. The CDR3 contains 16 residues. Germline V CDR1 and CDR2: SGDLS, YYNGEE. CDR3 DNA: TGTGCCAGCAGCGCGAGAGACAGGGGATCCTACAATGAGCAGTTCTTC. This sequence encodes CASSARDRGSYNEQFF. Filled out from reference TRBV9 and TRBJ2-1, the complete variable domain reads DSGVTQTPKHLITATGQRVTLRCSPRSGDLSVYWYQQSLDQGLQFLIQYYNGEERAKGNILERFSAQQFPDLHSELNLSSLELGDSALYFCASSARDRGSYNEQFFGPGTRLTVL.

Comment on this clone: The same CDR3 is also encoded by other DNA sequences in this sample. The rearrangement links TRBV11-2 to TRBJ2-1, with D hard to call. V was cut by 3 bases and J by 5 bases, with 5 bases left in between. The germline gives CDR1 SGHAT, CDR2 FQNNGV. This CDR3 comprises 12 residues. The CDR3 protein is CASSLLNNEQFF. The DNA for the CDR3 is TGTGCCAGCAGCTTGTTAAACAATGAGCAGTTCTTC.

The chain has TRBV2 and TRBJ2-7; 11 nucleotides line up with TRBD2. Germline V lookup: CDR1 SNHLY, CDR2 FYNNEI. The CDR3 is 14 residues long. The V gene end was trimmed by 2 bases and the J gene end by 4 bases; junction bases not matched to a gene: 1. DNA of the CDR3: TGTGCCAGCAGTGAAACTAGCGGGAGTTACGAGCAGTACTTC. It yields the protein CASSETSGSYEQYF.

The chain links TRBV6-5 to TRBJ2-3, with TRBD1 matching 7 bases. This CDR3 is built from 14 residues. Germline lookup yields CDR1 MNHEY and CDR2 SVGAGI. The V segment lost 7 bases and the J segment 0 bases; nucleotides outside the gene matches: 4. This CDR3 is CASKTGYSTDTQYF. In nucleotides, the CDR3 is TGTGCCAGCAAGACAGGGTACAGCACAGATACGCAGTATTTT.

This clone came up a few times. V usage is TRBV2 and J usage is TRBJ2-2; the D gene could be TRBD1 or TRBD2 (5 bases each). From germline, CDR1 is SNHLY and CDR2 FYNNEI. The CDR3 has 15 residues. The germline V and J ends were trimmed by 1 base and 5 bases, with 11 bases remaining between them. CDR3 DNA: TGTGCCAGCAGTGAAGTAGGGACGGGTACCGGGGAGCTGTTTTTT. It is translated as CASSEVGTGTGELFF.

The rearrangement links TRBV4-2 to TRBJ1-2, with 9 nucleotides matching TRBD1. Germline CDR1 reads LGHNA; CDR2 reads YNFKEQ. This CDR3 comprises 14 residues. Trimming at V came to 6 bases and at J to 1 base, leaving 3 bases not matched to a gene. The CDR3 loop is CASRGTGINYGYTF. DNA for the CDR3: TGTGCCAGCAGGGGGACAGGGATTAACTATGGCTACACCTTC.

The chain employs TRBV6-5 and TRBJ2-3; 8 bases align to TRBD1. V was pared by 8 bases and J by 5 bases, with 9 bases of the junction left unmatched. The germline CDR1 and CDR2 sequences are MNHEY and SVGAGI. The CDR3 runs 14 residues. This CDR3 is CASFRQGRGDTQYF. The CDR3 nucleotides read TGTGCCAGCTTTCGACAGGGGCGTGGAGATACGCAGTATTTT.